The 25 T cell receptor beta chains given below trace back to one sample, sequenced in a study of blood T cell repertoires in COVID-19. Profiling relied on immunoSEQ multiplex PCR, and the TCRdb table lists in-frame clones only, not all of them. The sample yields fewer than 150,000 clones, around 87% seen once. Sample: peripheral blood. These TCRs come from a human donor in a cohort sampled during active COVID-19.

The chain combines TRBV30 with TRBJ2-2; TRBD1 agrees at 9 bases. In germline, CDR1 is GTSNPN, CDR2 SVGIG (reference sequence). The CDR3 length is 18 residues. With 3 bases clipped from V and 2 bases from J, the junction kept 13 bases outside the gene matches. CDR3: CAWRQNTGTGFNTGELFF. The DNA for the CDR3 is TGTGCCTGGAGGCAAAACACCGGGACAGGGTTTAACACCGGGGAGCTGTTTTTT.

The gene calls are TRBV29-1 and TRBJ1-1, with D possibly TRBD1 on 5 matching bases. Trimming removed 4 bases from V and 5 bases from J, with 8 bases in between. Germline V gives CDR1 SQVTM, CDR2 ANQGSEA. The CDR3 runs 11 residues. The CDR3 nucleotides read TGCAGCGTTGGTAGGGGAACTGAAGCTTTCTTT. This translates into CSVGRGTEAFF.

The rearrangement links TRBV5-1 to TRBJ2-7; 9 bases align to TRBD1. J was trimmed by 0 bases and V by 4 bases; bases with no gene match: 11. The germline gives CDR1 SGHRS, CDR2 YFSETQ. The CDR3 contains 17 residues. CDR3 in amino acids: CASSRWDREDYSYEQYF. CDR3 sequence (DNA): TGCGCCAGCAGCCGGTGGGACAGGGAGGATTACTCCTACGAGCAGTACTTC.

This clone was observed once. The chain employs TRBV6-6 and TRBJ2-7; D may be TRBD2 (5 bases). CDR1 is MNHNY, CDR2 SVGAGI, per germline (reference sequence). The CDR3 contains 14 residues. V lost 2 bases and J 2 bases, leaving 10 bases between the germline ends. The CDR3 is CASSYAGLAYEQYF. CDR3 nucleotides: TGTGCCAGCAGTTACGCAGGACTGGCCTACGAGCAGTACTTC.

The genes are TRBV19 and TRBJ2-3; D is possibly TRBD2 (6 bases). Germline CDR1 reads LNHDA; CDR2 reads SQIVND (reference sequence). CDR3 length: 12 amino acids. Deletions cut 8 bases from V and 9 bases from J, with 15 bases between. DNA for the CDR3: TGTGCCAGTCTGCGGGGTTGGGGGACGCAGTATTTT. Translated, it gives CASLRGWGTQYF.

The gene calls are TRBV27 and TRBJ1-6; a possible D gene is TRBD1 (5 bases). Trimming shortened V by 3 bases and J by 5 bases, and 8 bases separated the two germline ends. Germline loops: CDR1 MNHEY, CDR2 SMNVEV (reference sequence). This CDR3 is built from 14 residues. The CDR3 sequence: CASSFGGDNSPLHF. Here the CDR3 DNA reads TGTGCCAGCAGTTTTGGAGGGGATAATTCACCCCTCCACTTT.

J is TRBJ1-6 and V is TRBV25-1, with 7 bases aligning to TRBD1. Trimming removed 1 base from V and 7 bases from J; junction bases left unmatched: 4. This CDR3 has 15 residues. Germline CDR1 and CDR2: MGHDK and SYGVNS. CDR3 nucleotide sequence: TGTGCCAGCAGTGAATCGGGCAGGGGGAATTCACCCCTCCACTTT. Amino acids: CASSESGRGNSPLHF.

A remark on this clone: Other nucleotide sequences in the sample specify the same CDR3. The chain carries TRBV30 and TRBJ2-7; TRBD2 matches 8 bases. Germline loops: CDR1 GTSNPN, CDR2 SVGIG (reference sequence). With 1 base clipped from V and 3 bases from J, the junction kept 5 bases outside the gene matches. This CDR3 comprises 14 residues. In nucleotides, the CDR3 is TGTGCCTGGAGTGCGGGGACTAGTTTCTACGAGCAGTACTTC. This sequence encodes CAWSAGTSFYEQYF. The entire variable domain, with the rest obtained from reference TRBV30 and TRBJ2-7, is as follows: SQTIHQWPATLVQPVGSPLSLECTVEGTSNPNLYWYRQAAGRGLQLLFYSVGIGQISSEVPQNLSASRPQDRQFILSSKKLLLSDSGFYLCAWSAGTSFYEQYFGPGTRLTVT.

V and J are TRBV6-5 and TRBJ2-7; 11 positions match TRBD1. CDR1 is MNHEY and CDR2 is SVGAGI in the germline V gene. CDR3 length: 14 amino acids. V was pared by 6 bases and J by 2 bases, with 3 bases of the junction left unmatched. The CDR3 here is CASRQDRGPYEQYF. The DNA of the CDR3 is TGTGCCAGCAGGCAGGACAGGGGGCCCTACGAGCAGTACTTC.

This clone was recorded a few times. The gene calls are TRBV2 and TRBJ1-5; a possible D gene is TRBD1 (5 bases). Germline values: CDR1 SNHLY, CDR2 FYNNEI. V was shortened by 3 bases and J by 2 bases, with 8 bases between the two germline ends. This CDR3 spans 14 amino acids. CDR3 residues: CASSEDNRNQPQHF. The CDR3 nucleotides are TGTGCCAGCAGTGAGGACAATCGCAATCAGCCCCAGCATTTT.

This chain links TRBV2 with TRBJ2-3; a possible D gene is TRBD1 (6 bases). The germline V gene has CDR1 SNHLY and CDR2 FYNNEI. CDR3 length: 19 amino acids. Trimming shortened V by 6 bases and J by 8 bases, and 33 bases separated the two germline ends. Here the CDR3 DNA reads TGTGCCAGCAGCTTTCTGACCTATTACCGGGACATAGTTAATGCTACGCAGTATTTT. This codes for CASSFLTYYRDIVNATQYF.

V and J are TRBV18 and TRBJ2-7; TRBD2 matches at 13 bases. This CDR3 region has 20 residues. Germline assignment: CDR1 KGHSH and CDR2 LQKENI. V lost 2 bases, J lost 2 bases, and 15 bases stayed unmatched. CDR3 nucleotide sequence: TGTGCCAGCTCACCAATCTTCTCGACTAGCGGGGGGTCTTGGCCCTACGAGCAGTACTTC. It translates to CASSPIFSTSGGSWPYEQYF.

V gene TRBV27 combines with J gene TRBJ2-5, with 7 nucleotides matching TRBD1. CDR3 length equals 16 residues. Per germline, CDR1 MNHEY and CDR2 SMNVEV (reference sequence). J was trimmed by 5 bases and V by 6 bases; bases with no gene match: 15. CDR3 coding DNA: TGTGCCAGCAGCTACGTCTCGACAGGGAAGTATGAGACCCAGTACTTC. It codes for CASSYVSTGKYETQYF.

This clone has a single count. The J gene is TRBJ2-2, the V gene TRBV11-1; the match to TRBD2 covers 11 bases. V gave up 1 base and J gave up 5 bases; unmatched junction bases: 3. CDR3 length: 16 amino acids. Germline V gene lookup returns CDR1 SGHAT and CDR2 FQDESV (reference sequence). DNA for the CDR3: TGTGCCAGCAGCTTAGGGCGGACTAGCGGGACCGGGGAGCTGTTTTTT. Translation: CASSLGRTSGTGELFF.

The rearrangement uses TRBV15 and TRBJ2-1; the match to TRBD1 covers 9 bases. Germline V CDR1 and CDR2: LNHNV, YYDKDF (reference sequence). V shed 5 bases and J 4 bases; nucleotides not matched to a gene: 3. This CDR3 spans 14 amino acids. The CDR3 nucleotides read TGTGCCACCAGCCCGGACAGGGGTTACAATGAGCAGTTCTTC. Translated: CATSPDRGYNEQFF.

This clone appeared once. The rearrangement uses TRBV28 and TRBJ1-2; TRBD1 matches at 12 bases. This CDR3 has 16 amino acids. Trimming took 5 bases from V and 4 from J; bases not matched to a gene: 8. The V gene's germline CDR1 is MDHEN and CDR2 SYDVKM. The CDR3 DNA is TGTGCCAGCAGTACCGGGACAGGGGGCATTGGCTATGGCTACACCTTC. Translating it yields CASSTGTGGIGYGYTF.

V and J are TRBV5-1 and TRBJ1-1; TRBD1 is a possible D gene (6 bases). The CDR3 sequence is 14 residues long. Germline CDR1 and CDR2: SGHRS and YFSETQ. V was clipped by 2 bases and J by 5 bases, with 13 bases between them. In DNA, the CDR3 is TGCGCCAGCAGCTTTTCAGGGGTAGGGACTGAAGCTTTCTTT. Amino acids: CASSFSGVGTEAFF.

The V gene is TRBV30, the J gene TRBJ2-1; D uncertain. Germline V CDR1 and CDR2: GTSNPN, SVGIG (reference sequence). The CDR3 is 15 amino acids. Trimming stripped 1 base from V and 6 bases from J, with 16 bases between. The CDR3 sequence is CAWSEKLIIFNEQFF. The CDR3 region has the DNA TGTGCCTGGAGTGAGAAACTCATAATATTCAATGAGCAGTTCTTC.

The genes are TRBV6-5 and TRBJ2-7; 8 positions agree with TRBD1. The CDR3 spans 15 residues. V gave up 9 bases and J gave up 1 base; unmatched junction bases: 11. The V gene's germline CDR1 is MNHEY and CDR2 SVGAGI. CDR3 protein: CARRFRDRSSYEQYF. The CDR3 DNA follows: TGTGCCAGGAGATTCAGGGACAGGTCATCCTACGAGCAGTACTTC.

The chain is built from TRBV3-1 (or the pseudogene TRBV3-2) and TRBJ1-2; D possibly corresponds to TRBD1 (5 bases). The V end lost 0 bases, the J end lost 4 bases, and 15 bases lay between the germline ends. The CDR3 is 16 residues long. Looked up from germline, CDR1 is LGHDT and CDR2 is YNNKEL (reference sequence). CDR3 sequence reads: CASSQDLLGEGYGYTF. In nucleotides, the CDR3 is TGTGCCAGCAGCCAAGATCTCCTGGGGGAGGGCTATGGCTACACCTTC.

This clone occurred once. The V call is TRBV9, the J call TRBJ1-1, with 12 positions matching TRBD1. The V and J ends lost 3 bases and 4 bases, in that order; junction bases with no gene match: 10. This CDR3 spans 17 amino acids. Per germline, CDR1 SGDLS and CDR2 YYNGEE. CDR3 coding DNA: TGTGCCAGCAGCGCAGGGACAGGGGGCGCGAGGTTCACTGAAGCTTTCTTT. This sequence encodes CASSAGTGGARFTEAFF.

V and J are TRBV5-1 and TRBJ1-1; TRBD1 aligns across 10 bases. Unmatched junction bases numbered 8, after V lost 6 bases and J lost 0 bases. The CDR3 consists of 16 residues. Germline loops: CDR1 SGHRS, CDR2 YFSETQ. The CDR3 reads CASTRDRGPMNTEAFF. The CDR3 nucleotides are TGCGCCAGCACCCGGGACAGGGGACCTATGAACACTGAAGCTTTCTTT.

The chain employs TRBV5-1 and TRBJ1-1; no definite D call. The CDR3 extends over 14 amino acids. The V and J ends lost 1 base and 1 base respectively, with 8 bases between them. Germline CDR1 is SGHRS and CDR2 is YFSETQ. CDR3 in DNA: TGCGCCAGCAGCTTGCGCGGGCAGAACACTGAAGCTTTCTTT. Its translation is CASSLRGQNTEAFF.

The J gene is TRBJ2-3, the V gene TRBV10-3, with 9 nucleotides matching TRBD2. Germline values: CDR1 ENHRY, CDR2 SYGVKD. V was pared by 7 bases and J by 4 bases, with 9 bases of the junction left unmatched. The CDR3 spans 15 residues. CDR3 protein: CAIMSAGGRSDTQYF. CDR3 in DNA: TGTGCCATCATGAGTGCGGGAGGGCGGTCAGATACGCAGTATTTT.

V and J are TRBV6-4 and TRBJ2-3, with 12 bases aligning to TRBD2. Germline V gene data show CDR1 as MRHNA and CDR2 as SNTAGT. The CDR3 spans 15 residues. J gave up 1 base and V 4 bases, and 0 bases lay outside the gene matches. CDR3 nucleotides: TGTGCCAGCAGTGGACTAGCGGGGGGCACAGATACGCAGTATTTT. Translation gives CASSGLAGGTDTQYF.